This TCR beta chain was captured by sequencing in a study of cytomegalovirus exposure and HLA in healthy donors. Overall study findings and caveats: Earlier analysis yielded a pattern in which most TCR beta V segments were productive about 87% or about 30% of the time. According to reports, the classifier identified cytomegalovirus status with high specificity and sensitivity. TRBV6-2, TRBV6-3 and some other V segments were unresolvable in 87-base-pair reads.

This clone was counted a few times. Its target is not known. Germline CDR1 LNHDA, CDR2 SQIVND (reference sequence). There are 17 residues in the CDR3. Trimming at V came to 4 bases and at J to 0 bases, leaving 6 bases not matched to a gene. Both 60 Vbeta primers and 13 Jbeta primers went into the PCR. Sequenced by immunoSEQ multiplex PCR; TCRdb stores in-frame clones only, minus some. The sample comprises around 100,000 clones, approximately 65% of which are singletons, and under 2.5% rests with the top ten. This chain uses TRBV19 with TRBJ1-3; 10 bases agree with TRBD1. The clonotype was recovered from a man aged 25-45 years in good health and CMV-seronegative. The sequencing input was PBMCs. CDR3 region: CASSTGQGIFSGNTIYF. In DNA form, the CDR3 reads TGTGCCAGTAGTACGGGACAGGGGATTTTCTCTGGAAACACCATATATTTT.